This passage covers 5 T cell receptor beta chains from one sample sequenced in a study of blood T cell repertoires in COVID-19. Clones were sequenced by immunoSEQ multiplex PCR, and TCRdb holds only the in-frame ones, with some missing. Of 200,000 to 300,000 clones in the sample, 80% to 90% were seen once. Sequencing was done on a sample of peripheral blood. The receptors come from a woman in her 70s with acute or convalescent COVID-19.

The V call is TRBV9, the J call TRBJ1-2, with a possible D match to TRBD1 (6 bases). V lost 3 bases and J lost 2, with 20 bases in between. The CDR3 is made up of 17 amino acids. Germline V gene data show CDR1 as SGDLS and CDR2 as YYNGEE. CDR3 sequence: CASSALTGQIHNYGYTF. CDR3 coding DNA: TGTGCCAGCAGCGCACTTACCGGACAGATACACAACTATGGCTACACCTTC.

V usage is TRBV19 and J usage is TRBJ2-6; the D gene is possibly TRBD2 (5 bases). Germline V gives CDR1 LNHDA, CDR2 SQIVND (reference sequence). Between the trimmed V and J ends, which lost 0 bases and 4 bases, there was a span of 10 bases. This CDR3 has 16 amino acids. CDR3 DNA sequence: TGTGCCAGTAGTATAGAAGGGAGATCCGGGGCCAACGTCCTGACTTTC. It specifies CASSIEGRSGANVLTF.

This chain connects TRBV30 to TRBJ1-5, with D maybe TRBD1 (6 bases). Germline-derived CDR1 and CDR2 are GTSNPN and SVGIG (reference sequence). The CDR3 covers 14 residues. Trimming removed 4 bases from V and 2 bases from J, with 12 bases in between. The CDR3 DNA follows: TGTGCCTGGACCAACGGACAGCGCAATCAGCCCCAGCATTTT. It codes for CAWTNGQRNQPQHF.

The chain joins TRBV11-2 to TRBJ2-6; TRBD2 is a possible D gene (7 bases). Germline-derived CDR1 and CDR2 are SGHAT and FQNNGV. This CDR3 is 16 amino acids long. Deletions cut 3 bases from V and 2 bases from J, with 11 bases between. This chain's CDR3 is CASSLTGGAGANVLTF. Here the CDR3 DNA reads TGTGCCAGCAGCTTGACGGGGGGCGCTGGGGCCAACGTCCTGACTTTC. Full variable domain (rest looked up from reference TRBV11-2 and TRBJ2-6): EAGVAQSPRYKIIEKRQSVAFWCNPISGHATLYWYQQILGQGPKLLIQFQNNGVVDDSQLPKDRFSAERLKGVDSTLKIQPAKLEDSAVYLCASSLTGGAGANVLTFGAGSRLTVL.

This clone turned up a few times. V is TRBV27 and J is TRBJ2-7; D is unresolved. CDR1 MNHEY and CDR2 SMNVEV come from the germline V gene (reference sequence). Trimming stripped 6 bases from V and 5 bases from J, with 20 bases between. The CDR3 totals 15 residues. CDR3 in amino acids: CASRPLGSPVDEQYF. CDR3 DNA sequence: TGTGCCAGCAGACCCCTCGGGTCGCCGGTCGACGAGCAGTACTTC.